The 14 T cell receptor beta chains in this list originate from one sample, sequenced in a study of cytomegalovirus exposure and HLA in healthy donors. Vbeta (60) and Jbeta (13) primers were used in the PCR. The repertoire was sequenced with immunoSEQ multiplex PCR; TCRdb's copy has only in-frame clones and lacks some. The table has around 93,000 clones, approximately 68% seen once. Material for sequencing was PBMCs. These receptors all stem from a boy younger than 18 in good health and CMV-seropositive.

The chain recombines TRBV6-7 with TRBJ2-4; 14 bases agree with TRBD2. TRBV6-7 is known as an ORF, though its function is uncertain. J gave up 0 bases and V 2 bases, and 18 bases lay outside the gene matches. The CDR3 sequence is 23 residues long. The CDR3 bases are TGTGCCAGCAGTTACCCTTGCACTAAGGGACTAGCGGGAGAAGAGCTAGCCAAAAACATTCAGTACTTC. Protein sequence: CASSYPCTKGLAGEELAKNIQYF.

CDR3 in amino acids: CASSLRGGVDTQYF. The CDR3 DNA is TGTGCCAGCAGCCTTCGGGGGGGCGTGGACACGCAGTATTTT. This chain joins TRBV16 and TRBJ2-3, with 8 bases lining up with TRBD2. V was clipped by 4 bases and J by 9 bases; unmatched bases: 9. From germline, CDR1 is KGHSY and CDR2 FQNENV. The CDR3 totals 14 residues. Together with reference TRBV16 and TRBJ2-3, the CDR3 gives the full variable domain: GEEVAQTPKHLVRGEGQKAKLYCAPIKGHSYVFWYQQVLKNEFKFLISFQNENVFDETGMPKERFSAKCLPNSPCSLEIQATKLEDSAVYFCASSLRGGVDTQYFGPGTRLTVL.

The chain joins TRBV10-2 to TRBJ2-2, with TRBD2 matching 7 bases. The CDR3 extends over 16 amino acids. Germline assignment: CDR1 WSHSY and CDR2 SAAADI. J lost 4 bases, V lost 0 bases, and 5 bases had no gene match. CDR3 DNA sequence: TGCGCCAGCAGTGAGTCGACGGGAGGTTCCACCGGGGAGCTGTTTTTT. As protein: CASSESTGGSTGELFF.

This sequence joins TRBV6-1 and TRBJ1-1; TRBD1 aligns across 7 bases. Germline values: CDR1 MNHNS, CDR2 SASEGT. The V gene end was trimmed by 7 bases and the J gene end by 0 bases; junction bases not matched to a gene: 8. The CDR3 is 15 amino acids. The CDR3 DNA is TGTGCCAGCACCCCACAGGGGATCATGAACACTGAAGCTTTCTTT. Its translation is CASTPQGIMNTEAFF.

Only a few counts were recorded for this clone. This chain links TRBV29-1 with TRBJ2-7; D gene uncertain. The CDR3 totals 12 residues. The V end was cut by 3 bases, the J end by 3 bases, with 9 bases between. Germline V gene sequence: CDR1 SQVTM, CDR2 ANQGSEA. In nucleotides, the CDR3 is TGCAGCGTTGAGGTCCCAGACTACGAGCAGTACTTC. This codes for CSVEVPDYEQYF.

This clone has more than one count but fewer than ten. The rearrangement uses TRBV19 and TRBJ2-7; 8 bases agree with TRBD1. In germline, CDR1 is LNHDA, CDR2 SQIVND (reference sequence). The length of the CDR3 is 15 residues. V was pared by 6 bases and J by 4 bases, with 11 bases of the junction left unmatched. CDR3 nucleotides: TGTGCCAGTAGATACTCGGGACAGGAGTATTACGAGCAGTACTTC. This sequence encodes CASRYSGQEYYEQYF. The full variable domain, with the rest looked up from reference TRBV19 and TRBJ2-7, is DGGITQSPKYLFRKEGQNVTLSCEQNLNHDAMYWYRQDPGQGLRLIYYSQIVNDFQKGDIAEGYSVSREKKESFPLTVTSAQKNPTAFYLCASRYSGQEYYEQYFGPGTRLTVT.

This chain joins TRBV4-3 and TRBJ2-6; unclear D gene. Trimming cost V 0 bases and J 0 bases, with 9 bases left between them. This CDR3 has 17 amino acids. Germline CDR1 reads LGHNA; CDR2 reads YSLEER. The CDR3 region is CASSQDLLSSGANVLTF. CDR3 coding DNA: TGCGCCAGCAGCCAAGATCTCTTGAGCTCTGGGGCCAACGTCCTGACTTTC.

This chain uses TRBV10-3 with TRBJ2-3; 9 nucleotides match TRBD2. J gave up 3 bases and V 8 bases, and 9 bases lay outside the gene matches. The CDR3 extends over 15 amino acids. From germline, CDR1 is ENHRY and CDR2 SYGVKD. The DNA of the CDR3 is TGTGCCATCGGGCCCGGGACTAGCTTTACAGATACGCAGTATTTT. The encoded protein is CAIGPGTSFTDTQYF.

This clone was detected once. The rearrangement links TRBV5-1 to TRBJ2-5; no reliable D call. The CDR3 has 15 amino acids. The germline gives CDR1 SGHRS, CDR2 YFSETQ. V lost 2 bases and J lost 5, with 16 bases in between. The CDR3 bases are TGCGCCAGCAGCTTAGATACGAAGAGCCTGGAGACCCAGTACTTC. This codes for CASSLDTKSLETQYF.

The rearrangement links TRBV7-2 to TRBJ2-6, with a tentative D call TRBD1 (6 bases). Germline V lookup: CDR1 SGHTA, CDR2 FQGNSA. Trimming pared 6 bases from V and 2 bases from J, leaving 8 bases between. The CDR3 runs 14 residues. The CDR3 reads CASRSGAGANVLTF. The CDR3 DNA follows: TGTGCCAGCAGGTCAGGGGCTGGGGCCAACGTCCTGACTTTC.

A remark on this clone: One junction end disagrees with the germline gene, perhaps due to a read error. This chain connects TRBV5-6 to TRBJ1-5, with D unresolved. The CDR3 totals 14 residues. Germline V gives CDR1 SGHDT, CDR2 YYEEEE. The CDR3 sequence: CASSLGLQDEPQNF. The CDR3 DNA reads TGTGCCAGCAGCTTGGGGCTCCAGGATGAGCCCCAGAATTTT.

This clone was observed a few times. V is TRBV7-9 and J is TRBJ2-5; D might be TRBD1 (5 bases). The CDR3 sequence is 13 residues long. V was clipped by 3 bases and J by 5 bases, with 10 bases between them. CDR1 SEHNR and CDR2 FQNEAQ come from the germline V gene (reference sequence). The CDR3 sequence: CASSFREGETQYF. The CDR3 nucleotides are TGTGCCAGCAGCTTCAGGGAAGGCGAGACCCAGTACTTC.

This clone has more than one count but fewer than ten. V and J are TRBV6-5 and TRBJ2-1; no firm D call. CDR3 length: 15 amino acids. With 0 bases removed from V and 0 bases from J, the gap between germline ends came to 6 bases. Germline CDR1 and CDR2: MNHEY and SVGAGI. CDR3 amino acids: CASSYSPDSYNEQFF. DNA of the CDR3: TGTGCCAGCAGTTACTCCCCAGACTCCTACAATGAGCAGTTCTTC.

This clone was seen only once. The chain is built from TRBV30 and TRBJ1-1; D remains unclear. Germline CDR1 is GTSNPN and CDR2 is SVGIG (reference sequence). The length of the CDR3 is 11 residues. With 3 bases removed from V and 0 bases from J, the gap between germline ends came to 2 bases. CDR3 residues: CAWSLNTEAFF. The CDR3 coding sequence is TGTGCCTGGAGCTTGAACACTGAAGCTTTCTTT.